These 4 T cell receptor beta chains were sequenced from one sample in a study of cytomegalovirus exposure and HLA in healthy donors. The PCR contained 60 Vbeta and 13 Jbeta primers. The table came from immunoSEQ multiplex PCR; TCRdb's copy has only in-frame clones and leaves some out. The table lists roughly 200,000 clones, about four fifths of them singletons. Sequencing was carried out using PBMCs. The receptors were gathered from a female donor in good health and CMV-seronegative.

A single count supports this clone. The chain couples TRBV5-1 to TRBJ2-1; 10 positions agree with TRBD2. The CDR3 has 15 residues. After removal of 2 bases from V and 8 bases from J, the junction contained 7 bases not matched to a gene. Germline assignment: CDR1 SGHRS and CDR2 YFSETQ. CDR3 DNA sequence: TGCGCCAGCAGCTTAGCGACTAGCGGGTCACATGAGCAGTTCTTC. Translated, it gives CASSLATSGSHEQFF.

The chain uses TRBV23-1 and TRBJ1-1, with D unresolved. TRBV23-1 is an ORF, with its function uncertain. This CDR3 is 15 amino acids long. Trimming cost V 0 bases and J 2 bases, with 10 bases left between them. CDR3 in DNA: TGCGCCAGCAGTCAATCGCGGGGAGATAACACTGAAGCTTTCTTT. Translation gives CASSQSRGDNTEAFF.

The chain carries TRBV29-1 and TRBJ2-6, with TRBD1 identical over 7 bases. The CDR3 spans 15 residues. Germline CDR1 and CDR2: SQVTM and ANQGSEA. Trimming took 2 bases from V and 2 from J; bases not matched to a gene: 3. DNA of the CDR3: TGCAGCGTTGAAAAGGGGGCGGCTGGGGCCAACGTCCTGACTTTC. This sequence encodes CSVEKGAAGANVLTF. The variable domain in full, completed from reference TRBV29-1 and TRBJ2-6, reads SAVISQKPSRDICQRGTSLTIQCQVDSQVTMMFWYRQQPGQSLTLIATANQGSEATYESGFVIDKFPISRPNLTFSTLTVSNMSPEDSSIYLCSVEKGAAGANVLTFGAGSRLTVL.

J is TRBJ1-1 and V is TRBV10-1; the D gene is possibly TRBD1 (5 bases). Germline CDR1 is WNHNN and CDR2 is SYGVQD (reference sequence). The CDR3 sequence is 15 residues long. V gave up 3 bases and J gave up 0 bases, with 11 bases separating them. The CDR3 loop reads CASSDRWGMNTEAFF. As DNA, the CDR3 is TGCGCCAGCAGTGACCGGTGGGGCATGAACACTGAAGCTTTCTTT.